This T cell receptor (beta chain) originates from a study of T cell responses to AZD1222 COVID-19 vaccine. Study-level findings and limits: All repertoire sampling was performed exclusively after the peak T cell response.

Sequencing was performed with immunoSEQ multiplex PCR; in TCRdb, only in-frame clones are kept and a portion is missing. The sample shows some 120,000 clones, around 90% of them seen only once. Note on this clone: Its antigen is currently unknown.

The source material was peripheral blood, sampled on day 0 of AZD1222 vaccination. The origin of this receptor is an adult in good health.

The CDR3 DNA reads TGCAGCGTTTTTACCCGGGAGGTCACAGATACGCAGTATTTT. This sequence encodes CSVFTREVTDTQYF. This chain links TRBV29-1 with TRBJ2-3; 7 bases fit TRBD2. V shed 5 bases, J shed 2 bases, and the junction held 7 bases outside the gene matches. Germline assignment: CDR1 SQVTM and CDR2 ANQGSEA. This CDR3 comprises 14 residues.